The next 28 T cell receptor beta chains were all read from a single sample in a study of blood T cell repertoires in COVID-19. Sequencing was performed with immunoSEQ multiplex PCR; in TCRdb, only in-frame clones are kept and a portion is missing. This sample yields some 150,000 clones, of which 80% to 90% are seen a single time; more than 3.5% belongs to the top ten. The sample taken for sequencing was PBMCs or T cells enriched from blood (not recorded which). The receptors shown here come from a man in his fifties or sixties who had recovered from COVID-19.

The J gene is TRBJ2-7, the V gene TRBV7-2; TRBD2 aligns across 10 bases. Germline trimming cut 5 bases from V and 6 bases from J; bases unmatched to any gene: 7. The CDR3 spans 14 residues. The V gene's germline CDR1 is SGHTA and CDR2 FQGNSA. This CDR3 is CASSPGLAAGEQYF. Written as DNA, the CDR3 is TGTGCCAGCAGCCCAGGACTAGCGGCGGGCGAGCAGTACTTC.

In DNA, the CDR3 is TGTGCCAGCAGCTCGGACAGGGGAGCCTACGAGCAGTACTTC. It encodes CASSSDRGAYEQYF. The chain carries TRBV7-2 and TRBJ2-7, with 9 bases lining up with TRBD1. This CDR3 comprises 14 residues. Unmatched junction bases numbered 3, after V lost 4 bases and J lost 2 bases. Germline lookup yields CDR1 SGHTA and CDR2 FQGNSA.

This chain links TRBV28 with TRBJ2-7, with TRBD1 identical over 7 bases. The CDR3 is 16 amino acids. The ends lost 5 bases at V and 4 bases at J; junction bases unmatched: 14. In germline, CDR1 is MDHEN, CDR2 SYDVKM. In nucleotides, the CDR3 is TGTGCCAGCAGTCCACCGGGACAGTGGATTATATACGAGCAGTACTTC. Protein: CASSPPGQWIIYEQYF.

This chain links TRBV12-3 or TRBV12-4 with TRBJ2-1, with D perhaps TRBD2 (5 bases). The CDR3 contains 13 residues. V was cut by 3 bases and J by 7 bases, with 10 bases left in between. In DNA, the CDR3 is TGTGCCAGCAGTTTGTCCTGGAGGAATGAGCAGTTCTTC. Amino acids: CASSLSWRNEQFF.

This chain links TRBV4-1 with TRBJ1-5; 8 bases align to TRBD1. Losses at the gene ends were 3 bases for V and 9 bases for J; bases not matched to a gene: 10. CDR3 size: 15 residues. Germline CDR1 is MGHRA and CDR2 is YSYEKL. In nucleotides, the CDR3 is TGCGCCAGCAGCCAGGAGGGGACAGGTCTCGGGCCCCAGCATTTT. This sequence encodes CASSQEGTGLGPQHF.

This clone was seen more than once but under ten times. This rearrangement joins TRBV3-1 (or the pseudogene TRBV3-2) to TRBJ2-7; D is uncertain. Germline V gene lookup returns CDR1 LGHDT and CDR2 YNNKEL (reference sequence). The CDR3 consists of 12 residues. Deletions cut 2 bases from V and 3 bases from J, with 5 bases between. In nucleotides, the CDR3 is TGTGCCAGCAGCCAACCGGGCTACGAGCAGTACTTC. Protein: CASSQPGYEQYF.

The chain recombines TRBV19 with TRBJ2-1, with TRBD2 matching over 14 bases. The CDR3 is 16 residues long. V shed 3 bases, J shed 9 bases, and the junction held 7 bases outside the gene matches. Germline lookup yields CDR1 LNHDA and CDR2 SQIVND (reference sequence). The chain's CDR3 is CASSMVAGTSGSEQFF. The CDR3 DNA reads TGTGCCAGTAGTATGGTTGCCGGGACTAGCGGGAGTGAGCAGTTCTTC.

V usage is TRBV5-1 and J usage is TRBJ2-5; the match to TRBD1 covers 9 bases. CDR3 length: 15 residues. With V trimmed by 5 bases and J by 5 bases, 10 bases remained unmatched. The V gene's germline CDR1 is SGHRS and CDR2 YFSETQ. This CDR3 is CASRGTGGPQETQYF. The CDR3 bases are TGCGCCAGCAGGGGCACAGGGGGCCCCCAGGAGACCCAGTACTTC.

This chain links TRBV21-1 with TRBJ1-3; TRBD1, as called in the table, went unchecked against the DNA. TRBV21-1 is a known pseudogene. This CDR3 comprises 16 residues. CDR3 coding DNA: TGTGCCAGCATGACGACAGGGTTTTTCCCTGGAAACACCATATATTTT. Amino acid sequence: CASMTTGFFPGNTIYF.

The V gene is TRBV27, the J gene TRBJ1-2; TRBD1 matches at 10 bases. The germline V gene encodes CDR1 MNHEY and CDR2 SMNVEV (reference sequence). With V trimmed by 3 bases and J by 3 bases, 4 bases remained unmatched. This CDR3 has 15 amino acids. The CDR3 sequence is CASSFGQGVDYGYTF. Here the CDR3 DNA reads TGTGCCAGCAGTTTCGGACAGGGGGTCGACTATGGCTACACCTTC.

The genes are TRBV9 and TRBJ1-1, with a possible D match to TRBD1 (5 bases). There are 13 residues in the CDR3. Germline V gives CDR1 SGDLS, CDR2 YYNGEE. Trimming took off 4 bases at V and 4 bases at J, with 11 bases between the two ends. The CDR3 region is CASSTRQSTEAFF. CDR3 nucleotide sequence: TGTGCCAGCAGCACTCGACAGTCCACTGAAGCTTTCTTT.

The chain joins TRBV30 to TRBJ2-3; 12 nucleotides align to TRBD2. The V gene end was trimmed by 1 base and the J gene end by 7 bases; junction bases not matched to a gene: 3. The CDR3 loop spans 14 amino acids. CDR1 and CDR2 from the germline V gene are GTSNPN and SVGIG (reference sequence). CDR3 amino acids: CAWSGTSGTNTQYF. For the CDR3, the DNA is TGTGCCTGGAGTGGGACTAGCGGGACAAATACGCAGTATTTT.

Written as DNA, the CDR3 is TGCAGTGCTAGTAGCGCTAGCGGGGGGCCCCGGTACGAGCAGTACGTC. Its protein product is CSASSASGGPRYEQYV. This chain uses TRBV20-1 with TRBJ2-7; 11 bases map to TRBD2. CDR3 size: 16 residues. CDR1 and CDR2 (germline): DFQATT, SNEGSKA (reference sequence). With 3 bases clipped from V and 4 bases from J, the junction kept 11 bases outside the gene matches.

This clone appeared a few times. The V call is TRBV7-2, the J call TRBJ2-5, with D hard to call. The germline V gene encodes CDR1 SGHTA and CDR2 FQGNSA. This CDR3 spans 16 amino acids. Trimming removed 0 bases at V and 5 bases at J, with 16 bases between. CDR3: CASSLAFRPGGETQYF. DNA of the CDR3: TGTGCCAGCAGCTTAGCTTTCCGGCCAGGTGGGGAGACCCAGTACTTC.

The chain has TRBV18 and TRBJ2-5, with D possibly TRBD2 on 6 matching bases. Trimming left V 3 bases short and J 4 bases short, with 15 bases between. Germline V lookup: CDR1 KGHSH, CDR2 LQKENI. The CDR3 length is 15 residues. For the CDR3, the DNA is TGTGCCAGCTCACCCCCGCGGGGAAGGGGAGAGACCCAGTACTTC. Translated: CASSPPRGRGETQYF.

This chain connects TRBV7-6 to TRBJ2-5, with TRBD1 matching 8 bases. V was clipped by 1 base and J by 4 bases; unmatched bases: 11. This CDR3 is 17 amino acids long. The V gene's germline CDR1 is SGHVS and CDR2 FNYEAQ. The CDR3 loop reads CASSLVRAGGAGETQYF. The DNA for the CDR3 is TGTGCCAGCAGCTTAGTTCGGGCAGGGGGCGCGGGAGAGACCCAGTACTTC.

The chain uses TRBV18 and TRBJ1-1, with D perhaps TRBD1 (5 bases). This CDR3 contains 13 residues. The V end was cut by 4 bases, the J end by 0 bases, with 6 bases between. CDR1 and CDR2 from the germline V gene are KGHSH and LQKENI. CDR3 sequence (DNA): TGTGCCAGCTCACAGACAGTGAACACTGAAGCTTTCTTT. It specifies CASSQTVNTEAFF.

The chain links TRBV28 to TRBJ1-5; D remains unclear. The CDR3 covers 15 residues. Germline V gene data show CDR1 as MDHEN and CDR2 as SYDVKM. V gave up 2 bases and J gave up 4 bases, with 12 bases separating them. The CDR3 DNA reads as TGTGCCAGCAGTTTAGGCGGGAATAGAAATCAGCCCCAGCATTTT. This translates into CASSLGGNRNQPQHF.

This clone was observed a handful of times. The chain couples TRBV9 to TRBJ1-2; 7 bases align to TRBD1. V lost 4 bases and J lost 7; bases outside the gene matches: 10. The CDR3 totals 14 residues. Germline V lookup: CDR1 SGDLS, CDR2 YYNGEE. The CDR3 DNA reads TGTGCCAGCAGCTTCGGACAGGTCCCGTCTGGCTACACCTTC. This gives the protein CASSFGQVPSGYTF. Full variable domain (rest looked up from reference TRBV9 and TRBJ1-2): DSGVTQTPKHLITATGQRVTLRCSPRSGDLSVYWYQQSLDQGLQFLIQYYNGEERAKGNILERFSAQQFPDLHSELNLSSLELGDSALYFCASSFGQVPSGYTFGSGTRLTVV.

The chain links TRBV6-5 to TRBJ1-1; D might be TRBD1 (5 bases). In germline, CDR1 is MNHEY, CDR2 SVGAGI. The CDR3 contains 13 residues. Trimming shortened V by 8 bases and J by 7 bases, and 17 bases separated the two germline ends. The CDR3 protein is CASWTGVYNEAFF. The CDR3 region has the DNA TGTGCCAGCTGGACGGGGGTTTATAATGAAGCTTTCTTT.

This rearrangement joins TRBV5-1 to TRBJ2-2, with 8 bases fitting TRBD1. The CDR3 is made up of 14 amino acids. The J segment lost 7 bases and the V segment lost 4 bases, leaving 6 bases of the junction unmatched. Germline V CDR1 and CDR2: SGHRS, YFSETQ. CDR3 sequence (DNA): TGCGCCAGCAGCCTAGACAGGGGCCACGGGGAGCTGTTTTTT. It encodes CASSLDRGHGELFF.

The sample holds a few counts of this clone. This CDR3 is CASSTTRSGANVLTF. Here the CDR3 DNA reads TGCGCCAGCAGCACCACTCGGTCTGGGGCCAACGTCCTGACTTTC. The V gene is TRBV5-1, the J gene TRBJ2-6; D gene ambiguous. Between the trimmed V and J ends, which lost 4 bases and 1 base, there was a span of 9 bases. CDR1 and CDR2 (germline): SGHRS, YFSETQ. There are 15 residues in the CDR3.

The genes are TRBV9 and TRBJ2-5, with 13 bases identical to TRBD2. This CDR3 is built from 17 residues. From germline, CDR1 is SGDLS and CDR2 YYNGEE. Germline trimming cut 2 bases from V and 2 bases from J; bases unmatched to any gene: 6. DNA of the CDR3: TGTGCCAGCAGCGTTACAGGGGGACTAGCGGGGCAAGAGACCCAGTACTTC. Its protein product is CASSVTGGLAGQETQYF.

V usage is TRBV2 and J usage is TRBJ2-7; 10 positions agree with TRBD1. Trimming at V came to 6 bases and at J to 2 bases, leaving 4 bases not matched to a gene. Germline V CDR1 and CDR2: SNHLY, FYNNEI. The CDR3 is 14 amino acids. DNA of the CDR3: TGTGCCAGCAGGGGACAGGGGACAGCCTACGAGCAGTACTTC. Amino acid sequence: CASRGQGTAYEQYF.

This chain joins TRBV5-1 and TRBJ1-3; D may be TRBD1 (6 bases). The CDR3 extends over 14 amino acids. Germline CDR1 is SGHRS and CDR2 is YFSETQ. V dropped 4 bases and J dropped 3 bases, with 11 bases sitting between them. The CDR3 reads CASSAGALGNTIYF. CDR3 DNA: TGCGCCAGCAGCGCAGGGGCGCTTGGAAACACCATATATTTT.

This chain joins TRBV19 and TRBJ1-5; perhaps TRBD1 as D (5 bases). This CDR3 region has 16 residues. Trimming cost V 7 bases and J 6 bases, with 22 bases left between them. CDR1 LNHDA and CDR2 SQIVND come from the germline V gene (reference sequence). In nucleotides, the CDR3 is TGTGCCAGTACCTCCAGGGCTAGGGGTGATAGTCAGCCCCAGCATTTT. This translates into CASTSRARGDSQPQHF.

This clone was seen a few times. This rearrangement joins TRBV9 to TRBJ1-3, with D perhaps TRBD1 (6 bases). Germline lookup yields CDR1 SGDLS and CDR2 YYNGEE. The CDR3 has 16 amino acids. Trimming took 4 bases from V and 0 from J, leaving 14 bases between them. The CDR3 DNA sequence: TGTGCCAGCAGCCCTCGGAACAGGGCCTCTGGAAACACCATATATTTT. Translating it yields CASSPRNRASGNTIYF.

This clone was picked up a small number of times. The chain is built from TRBV7-9 and TRBJ2-7; TRBD2 matches at 14 bases. The V and J ends lost 10 bases and 5 bases, in that order; junction bases with no gene match: 4. CDR1 is SEHNR and CDR2 is FQNEAQ in the germline V gene (reference sequence). The CDR3 is 13 amino acids. The DNA for the CDR3 is TGTGCCATCCCGGGACTAGCGGGAGACGAGCAGTACTTC. Translated: CAIPGLAGDEQYF.